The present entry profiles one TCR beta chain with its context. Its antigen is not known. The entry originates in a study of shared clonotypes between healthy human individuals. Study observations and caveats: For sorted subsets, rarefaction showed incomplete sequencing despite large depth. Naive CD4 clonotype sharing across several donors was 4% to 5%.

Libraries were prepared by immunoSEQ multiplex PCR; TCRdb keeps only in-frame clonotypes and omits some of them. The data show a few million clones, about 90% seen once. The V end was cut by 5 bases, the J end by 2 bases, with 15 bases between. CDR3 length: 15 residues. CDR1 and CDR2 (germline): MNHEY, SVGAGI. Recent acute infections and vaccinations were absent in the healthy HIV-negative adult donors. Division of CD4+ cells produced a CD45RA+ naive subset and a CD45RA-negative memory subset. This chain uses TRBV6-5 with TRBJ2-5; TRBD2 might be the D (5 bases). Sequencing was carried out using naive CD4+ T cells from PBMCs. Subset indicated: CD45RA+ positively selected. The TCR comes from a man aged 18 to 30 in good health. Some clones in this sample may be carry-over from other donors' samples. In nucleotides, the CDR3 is TGTGCCAGCAGTAGCGACGGACGCGGGCAAGAGACCCAGTACTTC. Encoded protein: CASSSDGRGQETQYF.